The 3 T cell receptor beta chains presented below share a single source sample, sequenced in a study of blood T cells in healthy people across ages. A sample-barcoded 5' primer and a J-beta primer mix were used in a second PCR of roughly 7 to 12 cycles. One entry per CDR3 protein results from TCRdb running MiXCR on the 5' RACE reads. Of about 1,400,000 distinct CDR3 sequences in the sample, roughly 64% were seen once. Specimen: blood. All receptors come from a man between 18 and 35 years old in good health.

The rearrangement links TRBV6-5 to TRBJ2-3; unclear D gene. Germline V gene lookup returns CDR1 MNHEY and CDR2 SVGAGI. This CDR3 comprises 11 residues. The V gene lost 7 bases and the J gene lost 6 bases, with 8 bases spanning the gap. The CDR3 sequence is CASTHFDTQYF. The CDR3 DNA reads as TGTGCCAGCACCCATTTTGATACGCAGTATTTT.

This clonotype was detected a few times. The genes are TRBV4-1 and TRBJ2-5; TRBD2 matches at 7 bases. V dropped 0 bases and J dropped 11; count of bases not matched to a gene: 9. Per germline, CDR1 MGHRA and CDR2 YSYEKL. The CDR3 consists of 14 residues. For the CDR3, the DNA is TGCGCCAGCAGCCAAGATTACGGCGGGAGAGGGCAGTACTTC. Amino acids: CASSQDYGGRGQYF.

This clonotype turned up a few times. This chain joins TRBV10-3 and TRBJ1-2; D gene unclear. The V end lost 2 bases, the J end lost 0 bases, and 4 bases lay between the germline ends. Germline V gene data show CDR1 as ENHRY and CDR2 as SYGVKD. The CDR3 spans 13 residues. CDR3 loop: CAISEGPNYGYTF. CDR3 nucleotide sequence: TGTGCCATCAGTGAGGGTCCTAACTATGGCTACACCTTC.